These 21 T cell receptor beta chains were all obtained from the same sample, sequenced in a study of blood T cell repertoires in COVID-19. TCRdb's table, derived via immunoSEQ multiplex PCR, lists solely in-frame clones and lacks some. Here the sample spans 280,000 or so clones, around nine tenths being singletons. The material sequenced was PBMCs or T cells enriched from blood (not recorded which). These TCRs come from a woman between 45 and 60 years old who had been exposed to COVID-19.

The V call is TRBV11-2, the J call TRBJ1-1; perhaps TRBD1 as D (6 bases). The CDR3 has 15 residues. Deletions cut 5 bases from V and 7 bases from J, with 20 bases between. Germline V CDR1 and CDR2: SGHAT, FQNNGV. The CDR3 DNA reads TGTGCCAGCAGCAGATTACAGGGTGGGTCCCATGAAGCTTTCTTT. This codes for CASSRLQGGSHEAFF.

This clone occurred a few times. The chain combines TRBV7-6 with TRBJ2-1; TRBD1 aligns across 9 bases. CDR1 and CDR2 from the germline V gene are SGHVS and FNYEAQ. Trimming took 5 bases from V and 4 from J; bases not matched to a gene: 9. The CDR3 consists of 16 residues. DNA for the CDR3: TGTGCCAGCAGCCTCCCATGGGGGACAGGGTACAATGAGCAGTTCTTC. Translation: CASSLPWGTGYNEQFF.

The chain combines TRBV19 with TRBJ1-1; no firm D call. This CDR3 comprises 15 residues. Trimming took 7 bases from V and 3 from J, leaving 18 bases between them. Looked up from germline, CDR1 is LNHDA and CDR2 is SQIVND (reference sequence). The CDR3 coding sequence is TGTGCCAGTAAGGTCGGTCCGGGAAGGGACACTGAAGCTTTCTTT. Translating it yields CASKVGPGRDTEAFF.

V gene TRBV15 combines with J gene TRBJ2-1, with 7 bases aligning to TRBD2. V shed 1 base and J 4 bases; nucleotides not matched to a gene: 10. Germline-derived CDR1 and CDR2 are LNHNV and YYDKDF (reference sequence). CDR3 size: 17 residues. DNA for the CDR3: TGTGCCACCAGCAGAGGCGGGGGAGCGGGGACGTACAATGAGCAGTTCTTC. Its protein product is CATSRGGGAGTYNEQFF. Full variable domain (remainder filled in from reference TRBV15 and TRBJ2-1): DAMVIQNPRYQVTQFGKPVTLSCSQTLNHNVMYWYQQKSSQAPKLLFHYYDKDFNNEADTPDNFQSRRPNTSFCFLDIRSPGLGDTAMYLCATSRGGGAGTYNEQFFGPGTRLTVL.

The chain recombines TRBV30 with TRBJ2-7; 16 positions agree with TRBD2. The CDR3 covers 18 residues. Germline loops: CDR1 GTSNPN, CDR2 SVGIG (reference sequence). Trimming cost V 0 bases and J 5 bases; bases outside gene matches: 10. The CDR3 sequence: CAWSVFVGTSGGDHEQYF. For the CDR3, the DNA is TGTGCCTGGAGTGTATTTGTCGGGACTAGCGGGGGGGACCACGAGCAGTACTTC.

The V call is TRBV4-1, the J call TRBJ1-6; 8 bases match TRBD1. The CDR3 loop spans 16 amino acids. The V gene end was trimmed by 0 bases and the J gene end by 8 bases; junction bases not matched to a gene: 6. Germline values: CDR1 MGHRA, CDR2 YSYEKL. The CDR3 region has the DNA TGCGCCAGCAGCCAAGAACCGGGACAGGCCTATTCACCCCTCCACTTT. This gives the protein CASSQEPGQAYSPLHF.

This chain joins TRBV5-1 and TRBJ2-7; TRBD1 is a possible D gene (6 bases). The CDR3 is made up of 15 amino acids. Deletions cut 0 bases from V and 4 bases from J, with 14 bases between. Germline CDR1 is SGHRS and CDR2 is YFSETQ. As DNA, the CDR3 is TGCGCCAGCAGCTTGGGGACAGTTCTGGGGTACGAGCAGTACTTC. Translating it yields CASSLGTVLGYEQYF.

This sequence joins TRBV5-1 and TRBJ1-2; 7 bases align to TRBD1. The V gene end was trimmed by 4 bases and the J gene end by 8 bases; junction bases not matched to a gene: 5. This CDR3 region has 12 residues. Germline V gene sequence: CDR1 SGHRS, CDR2 YFSETQ. CDR3 residues: CASSVDRDGYTF. CDR3 DNA: TGCGCCAGCAGCGTTGACAGGGACGGCTACACCTTC.

The rearrangement uses TRBV3-1 (or the pseudogene TRBV3-2) and TRBJ1-2; TRBD1 aligns across 7 bases. The germline V gene has CDR1 LGHDT and CDR2 YNNKEL (reference sequence). The CDR3 runs to 15 residues. J lost 7 bases, V lost 5 bases, and 13 bases had no gene match. The CDR3 loop reads CASSSQGQRRSGYTF. DNA of the CDR3: TGTGCCAGCAGCTCTCAGGGACAGCGAAGGAGTGGCTACACCTTC.

This chain connects TRBV28 to TRBJ2-7; the match to TRBD1 covers 7 bases. Germline V CDR1 and CDR2: MDHEN, SYDVKM. The CDR3 contains 14 residues. With V trimmed by 5 bases and J by 4 bases, 8 bases remained unmatched. CDR3 loop: CASSTRDRSYEQYF. The DNA of the CDR3 is TGTGCCAGCAGTACCCGGGACAGATCTTACGAGCAGTACTTC.

This clone was seen at least ten times. The chain employs TRBV14 and TRBJ1-4; the match to TRBD1 covers 7 bases. V lost 7 bases to trimming and J lost 0 bases; unmatched junction nucleotides: 17. The CDR3 has 19 residues. CDR1 and CDR2 from the germline V gene are SGHDN and FVKESK. The chain's CDR3 is CASTWDSRPLQATNEKLFF. The CDR3, as DNA: TGTGCCAGCACCTGGGACAGCCGACCCTTACAAGCAACTAATGAAAAACTGTTTTTT.

The chain uses TRBV5-6 and TRBJ2-4, with D perhaps TRBD1 (6 bases). V was cut by 1 base and J by 9 bases, with 11 bases left in between. Germline loops: CDR1 SGHDT, CDR2 YYEEEE. This CDR3 comprises 13 residues. CDR3 DNA sequence: TGTGCCAGCAGCTTGCGACAGGATGGCATTCAGTACTTC. Translated: CASSLRQDGIQYF.

The CDR3 loop reads CASSPPGQDFLAFF. The DNA for the CDR3 is TGTGCCAGCAGTCCACCCGGACAGGATTTTTTAGCTTTCTTT. The rearrangement uses TRBV9 and TRBJ1-1; 7 positions match TRBD1. V shed 5 bases and J 10 bases; nucleotides not matched to a gene: 14. The CDR3 has 14 residues. Germline assignment: CDR1 SGDLS and CDR2 YYNGEE.

The rearrangement links TRBV5-1 to TRBJ2-1; the match to TRBD2 covers 10 bases. Germline assignment: CDR1 SGHRS and CDR2 YFSETQ. The CDR3 sequence is 13 residues long. The V and J ends lost 2 bases and 10 bases, in that order; junction bases with no gene match: 3. For the CDR3, the DNA is TGCGCCAGCAGCTTTCTAGCGGGGGCCGAGCAGTTCTTC. This codes for CASSFLAGAEQFF.

The V and J genes are TRBV28 and TRBJ1-1, with D unresolved. The CDR3 is 15 residues long. Between the trimmed V and J ends, which lost 5 bases and 6 bases, there was a span of 19 bases. Per germline, CDR1 MDHEN and CDR2 SYDVKM. DNA for the CDR3: TGTGCCAGCAGTCCCGGTGACAATTATAATTCTGAAGCTTTCTTT. This gives the protein CASSPGDNYNSEAFF.

The chain has TRBV19 and TRBJ2-1; D might be TRBD2 (6 bases). Germline V lookup: CDR1 LNHDA, CDR2 SQIVND (reference sequence). The CDR3 is 16 amino acids. V dropped 1 base and J dropped 3 bases, with 13 bases sitting between them. This CDR3 reads CASSIVTGGNYNEQFF. The CDR3 nucleotides are TGTGCCAGTAGTATAGTTACGGGCGGGAACTACAATGAGCAGTTCTTC.

The chain links TRBV15 to TRBJ2-2; maybe TRBD2 (6 bases). Germline CDR1 reads LNHNV; CDR2 reads YYDKDF (reference sequence). This CDR3 has 17 residues. The V and J ends lost 0 bases and 5 bases respectively, with 16 bases between them. The DNA for the CDR3 is TGTGCCACCAGCAGAGATCCGGCGGGGATCGGAACCGGGGAGCTGTTTTTT. Translated, it gives CATSRDPAGIGTGELFF.

J is TRBJ2-3 and V is TRBV7-6; 11 nucleotides agree with TRBD1. The CDR3 has 16 residues. The germline V gene encodes CDR1 SGHVS and CDR2 FNYEAQ. V dropped 1 base and J dropped 4; count of bases not matched to a gene: 4. The CDR3 protein is CASSLGRDRGADTQYF. CDR3 bases: TGTGCCAGCAGCTTAGGCCGGGACAGGGGGGCAGATACGCAGTATTTT.

The rearrangement uses TRBV20-1 and TRBJ2-3, with D perhaps TRBD2 (5 bases). Germline-derived CDR1 and CDR2 are DFQATT and SNEGSKA (reference sequence). The V end lost 3 bases, the J end lost 1 base, and 11 bases lay between the germline ends. CDR3 size: 14 residues. The CDR3 DNA follows: TGCAGTGCTAGTGCAGCGGACCGCACAGATACGCAGTATTTT. Translated: CSASAADRTDTQYF.

V is TRBV7-6 and J is TRBJ2-1; 9 nucleotides match TRBD2. CDR1 and CDR2 (germline): SGHVS, FNYEAQ. V was pared by 6 bases and J by 5 bases, with 8 bases of the junction left unmatched. The CDR3 length is 15 residues. CDR3 coding DNA: TGTGCCAGCAGTTCCAGCGGGGGGAACAACAATGAGCAGTTCTTC. Translated: CASSSSGGNNNEQFF. The variable domain in full, completed from reference TRBV7-6 and TRBJ2-1, reads GAGVSQSPRYKVTKRGQDVALRCDPISGHVSLYWYRQALGQGPEFLTYFNYEAQQDKSGLPNDRFSAERPEGSISTLTIQRTEQRDSAMYRCASSSSGGNNNEQFFGPGTRLTVL.

The V gene is TRBV19, the J gene TRBJ1-4, with D uncertain. V was clipped by 2 bases and J by 5 bases, with 6 bases between them. The germline V gene encodes CDR1 LNHDA and CDR2 SQIVND (reference sequence). The CDR3 runs 13 residues. The CDR3 loop reads CASSILVNEKLFF. The CDR3 region has the DNA TGTGCCAGTAGTATACTCGTGAATGAAAAACTGTTTTTT.